The sequence of this T cell receptor beta chain was determined in a study of tumor and adjacent non-tumor tissue in lung cancer. Study background: Histology: around twelve adenocarcinoma, a couple of squamous cell carcinoma, 1 small cell lung cancer. Aged about 31 to 80 years, patients included approximately 11 men and roughly five women with stage I to III disease.

Study-wide findings and caveats: Compared with tumor, normal lung showed significantly lower TCR diversity. In normal lung, the top 100 clones were significantly more dominant than in tumor.

The library came from three nested PCR rounds adapted from ARM-PCR protocols. Each CDR3 protein gets one entry after TCRdb re-called the multiplex PCR reads with MiXCR. The sample lists under 150,000 distinct CDR3 sequences; 60% to 70% were seen once. RNA was extracted from bulk tissue without any cell sorting. Looked up from germline, CDR1 is ENHRY and CDR2 is SYGVKD. CDR3 length: 16 amino acids. Concerning this clonotype: Its target is unknown. One end of the junction does not line up with germline, which may come from a read error.

The sequencing input was lung tumor tissue. The receptor was isolated from a man between 60 and 70 years old with small cell lung cancer. The chain couples TRBV10-3 to TRBJ2-1, with 8 bases fitting TRBD1. CDR3 sequence: CVISESTGQVGNEQFF. The CDR3 DNA sequence: TGTGTCATCAGTGAGTCGACGGGACAGGTAGGCAATGAGCAGTTCTTC.